The 6 T cell receptor beta chains below come from one sample, sequenced in a study of OX40 agonist ivuxolimab in advanced cancers. Assay: immunoSEQ multiplex PCR; the TCRdb copy retains only in-frame clones and omits some. The repertoire has 80,000 to 95,000 clones, approximately 86% of them found once; the top ten carry roughly 2%. The sequences come from CD4+ or CD8+ T cells sorted from blood, collected in a trial of the OX40 agonist ivuxolimab. Receptor source: an adult with an advanced solid tumor such as melanoma, head and neck, liver or kidney cancer.

The chain has TRBV19 and TRBJ2-6; TRBD1 might be the D (5 bases). This CDR3 is built from 14 residues. Trimming left V 6 bases short and J 4 bases short, with 10 bases between. Germline V gene sequence: CDR1 LNHDA, CDR2 SQIVND (reference sequence). Here the CDR3 DNA reads TGTGCCAGTAGCTGGGGCCCCGGGGCCAACGTCCTGACTTTC. It specifies CASSWGPGANVLTF.

The chain carries TRBV6-5 and TRBJ1-1; 9 nucleotides line up with TRBD1. In germline, CDR1 is MNHEY, CDR2 SVGAGI. V lost 7 bases to trimming and J lost 5 bases; unmatched junction nucleotides: 5. This CDR3 contains 13 residues. As DNA, the CDR3 is TGTGCCAGCATCGGACAGGGGTTTACTGAAGCTTTCTTT. Encoded protein: CASIGQGFTEAFF.

The rearrangement links TRBV19 to TRBJ2-7; D is uncertain. V was cut by 7 bases and J by 0 bases, with 13 bases left in between. This CDR3 comprises 14 residues. Germline V lookup: CDR1 LNHDA, CDR2 SQIVND (reference sequence). The CDR3 spells CASKDRGSSYEQYF. For the CDR3, the DNA is TGTGCCAGTAAGGACCGCGGCAGCTCCTACGAGCAGTACTTC.

This chain uses TRBV19 with TRBJ1-3; no clear D. Germline V gene lookup returns CDR1 LNHDA and CDR2 SQIVND (reference sequence). V shed 2 bases and J shed 2 bases, with 10 bases lying between them. CDR3 length: 15 residues. This chain's CDR3 is CASSIRPGAGNTIYF. CDR3 sequence (DNA): TGTGCCAGTAGTATAAGGCCTGGGGCTGGAAACACCATATATTTT.

The genes are TRBV12-2 and TRBJ1-1; TRBD1 is the table's D call and was not checked against the DNA. TRBV12-2 is marked as a pseudogene. The CDR3 totals 16 residues. CDR3 DNA sequence: TGTGCAAGTCGCTTATTGGAACAGGCCTCGAACACTGAAGCTTTCTTT. Residues: CASRLLEQASNTEAFF.

The V call is TRBV5-1, the J call TRBJ2-5, with TRBD1 matching 7 bases. Looked up from germline, CDR1 is SGHRS and CDR2 is YFSETQ. The CDR3 sequence is 15 residues long. Losses at the gene ends were 6 bases for V and 5 bases for J; bases not matched to a gene: 13. CDR3 protein: CASTATTGDWETQYF. CDR3 sequence (DNA): TGCGCCAGCACCGCGACTACAGGGGATTGGGAGACCCAGTACTTC.